This T cell receptor (beta chain) was identified during a study of blood T cell repertoires in COVID-19. About the study: Some COVID-19 samples were acute and others convalescent; all came from the United States, Italy and Spain. Sample material is recorded as cDNA or gDNA derived from T cells, B-cell-depleted T cells, or PBMCs.

From germline, CDR1 is LNHDA and CDR2 SQIVND (reference sequence). This CDR3 is built from 11 residues. With 2 bases removed from V and 6 bases from J, the gap between germline ends came to 3 bases. Original analysis: Reference gene primers were amplified, and this amplification served to estimate nucleated cell counts. Repertoires were generated with immunoSEQ multiplex PCR, while TCRdb's copy carries only in-frame clones and drops some. The V and J calls and clone size are taken from that table; D and trimming were inferred from the DNA. This sample has approximately 140,000 clones, with around 88% found just once.

The sequenced material came from peripheral blood. The receptor was isolated from a man between 45 and 60 years old with active or convalescent COVID-19. The chain uses TRBV19 and TRBJ2-3; D gene unclear. CDR3 in DNA: TGTGCCAGTAGTATATCGGATACGCAGTATTTT. Its translation is CASSISDTQYF.